Listed below are T cell receptor beta chains from one sample, sequenced in a study of T cell clones after liver transplantation. The repertoire was sequenced with immunoSEQ multiplex PCR; TCRdb's copy has only in-frame clones and lacks some. The data show roughly 73,000 clones, roughly 80% seen once. The material was CD4+ T cells from blood, obtained before liver transplant. The receptors here all came from a human donor who received a liver transplant. CDR3s include the opening cysteine and the closing phenylalanine or tryptophan. D genes are given only for firm matches. Clone size is given for some rows only: seen once, a few or many times, or a class if the clone is expanded.

abundance | d_gene | j_gene | v_gene | CDR3aa | CDR3nt
. | . | TRBJ1-1 | TRBV19 | CASTTQRERGRNEAFF | TGTGCCAGTACCACACAACGCGAGCGGGGACGGAATGAAGCTTTCTTT
. | . | TRBJ2-3 | TRBV30 | CAWDLYRVQASTDTQYF | TGTGCCTGGGACCTTTACCGGGTCCAAGCTAGCACAGATACGCAGTATTTT
. | . | TRBJ2-5 | TRBV5-1 | CASSLGYQETQYF | TGCGCCAGCAGCTTGGGTTACCAAGAGACCCAGTACTTC
. | . | TRBJ2-3 | TRBV5-1 | CASSRLVGGTDTQYF | TGCGCCAGCAGCCGCCTAGTCGGGGGAACAGATACGCAGTATTTT
. | TRBD1 | TRBJ2-5 | TRBV7-8 | CASSFNRGLGETQYF | TGTGCCAGCAGCTTTAACAGGGGGCTGGGAGAGACCCAGTACTTC
. | . | TRBJ2-1 | TRBV10-3 | CAIRTPGESSYNEQFF | TGTGCCATCAGGACCCCGGGTGAGAGCTCCTACAATGAGCAGTTCTTC
. | . | TRBJ1-5 | TRBV14 | CASSQGYQPQHF | TGTGCCAGCAGCCAAGGTTATCAGCCCCAGCATTTT
. | . | TRBJ2-2 | TRBV7-8 | CASSLAGTNTGELFF | TGTGCCAGCAGCTTGGCGGGAACGAACACCGGGGAGCTGTTTTTT
. | . | TRBJ2-3 | TRBV11-2 | CASSLGPLGTDTQYF | TGTGCCAGCAGCTTAGGTCCCTTGGGCACAGATACGCAGTATTTT
few | . | TRBJ2-6 | TRBV6-1 | CASSLVTTGANVLTF | TGTGCCAGCAGCCTTGTAACTACTGGGGCCAACGTCCTGACTTTC
few | . | TRBJ1-2 | TRBV4-1 | CASSQVSVGYGYTF | TGCGCCAGCAGCCAAGTTAGTGTAGGCTATGGCTACACCTTC
. | . | TRBJ2-1 | TRBV6-1 | CASRLGNEQFF | TGTGCCAGCAGGTTAGGCAATGAGCAGTTCTTC
. | TRBD2 | TRBJ2-7 | TRBV5-6 | CASSLVGRETGEQYF | TGTGCCAGCAGCTTGGTTGGGCGGGAGACGGGCGAGCAGTACTTC
. | TRBD2 | TRBJ2-3 | TRBV5-5 | CASLTSGSGWRDTQYF | TGTGCCAGCCTGACTAGCGGGAGCGGGTGGAGAGATACGCAGTATTTT
. | . | TRBJ1-5 | TRBV4-1 | CASSQDLRGGNQPQHF | TGCGCCAGCAGCCAAGACCTAAGGGGAGGCAATCAGCCCCAGCATTTT
. | . | TRBJ1-4 | TRBV9 | CASSVEIGATNEKLFF | TGTGCCAGCAGCGTTGAGATAGGGGCAACTAATGAAAAACTGTTTTTT
. | . | TRBJ1-2 | TRBV28 | CASSIEYWGYTF | TGTGCCAGCAGTATAGAGTATTGGGGCTACACCTTC
. | . | TRBJ1-3 | TRBV30 | CAWSGRFDTIYF | TGTGCCTGGAGCGGCCGTTTTGACACCATATATTTT
once | . | TRBJ1-2 | TRBV30 | CAWSLQDYYGYTF | TGTGCCTGGAGTCTCCAGGATTACTATGGCTACACCTTC
. | . | TRBJ2-3 | TRBV7-8 | CASSLGYQRSTDTQYF | TGTGCCAGCAGCTTAGGTTATCAGAGAAGCACAGATACGCAGTATTTT
. | TRBD2 | TRBJ2-3 | TRBV27 | CASRLWGLAGGGSADTQYF | TGTGCCAGCAGGTTATGGGGACTAGCGGGAGGTGGATCGGCAGATACGCAGTATTTT
. | TRBD1 | TRBJ1-1 | TRBV5-1 | CASSLNTGGTEAFF | TGCGCCAGCAGCTTGAATACAGGGGGTACTGAAGCTTTCTTT
. | TRBD2 | TRBJ2-7 | TRBV25-1 | CASTPGRGVKYF | TGTGCCAGCACCCCCGGGAGGGGGGTGAAGTACTTC
many | . | TRBJ2-1 | TRBV27 | CASSPGQSRSYNEQFF | TGTGCCAGCAGTCCTGGACAGTCTCGCTCCTACAATGAGCAGTTCTTC
. | . | TRBJ2-1 | TRBV7-9 | CASSPHPPLYEQFF | TGTGCCAGCAGCCCGCATCCTCCCTTGTATGAGCAGTTCTTC
. | TRBD1 | TRBJ2-1 | TRBV5-1 | CASSPRQGASSEQFF | TGCGCCAGCAGCCCCCGCCAGGGGGCGTCCAGTGAGCAGTTCTTC
. | . | TRBJ2-4 | TRBV28 | CASTVGGGKNIQYF | TGTGCCAGCACCGTAGGAGGGGGCAAAAACATTCAGTACTTC
. | . | TRBJ2-5 | TRBV25-1 | CASSPQTGAMGTQYF | TGTGCCAGCAGTCCCCAAACCGGGGCCATGGGGACCCAGTACTTC
. | . | TRBJ2-5 | TRBV28 | CASSSPLGHFQETQYF | TGTGCCAGCAGTTCCCCCCTGGGGCATTTCCAAGAGACCCAGTACTTC
. | TRBD2 | TRBJ2-5 | TRBV10-3 | CAIKPGLAGETQYF | TGTGCCATCAAACCGGGACTAGCGGGGGAGACCCAGTACTTC
. | TRBD1 | TRBJ2-5 | TRBV28 | CASSSYGQGTKTQYF | TGTGCCAGCAGTTCTTATGGACAGGGTACGAAGACCCAGTACTTC
. | TRBD1 | TRBJ2-7 | TRBV18 | CASSLQTGGAGEQYF | TGTGCCAGCTCACTTCAGACAGGGGGAGCGGGGGAGCAGTACTTC
. | TRBD2 | TRBJ2-7 | TRBV6-6 | CASSRTSGRANEQYF | TGTGCCAGCAGCCGGACTAGCGGGAGGGCCAACGAGCAGTACTTC
few | TRBD2 | TRBJ2-7 | TRBV6-5 | CASRGLAGRSYEQYF | TGTGCCAGCAGGGGACTAGCGGGGAGGTCCTACGAGCAGTACTTC
few | . | TRBJ2-7 | TRBV7-9 | CASSTGPEQYF | TGTGCCAGCAGTACGGGGCCCGAGCAGTACTTC
. | . | TRBJ2-3 | TRBV18 | CASSPREDTQYF | TGTGCCAGCTCACCACGAGAGGATACGCAGTATTTT
. | . | TRBJ1-2 | TRBV2 | CASSAGQPARGYTF | TGTGCCAGCAGCGCAGGGCAGCCAGCTAGGGGCTACACCTTC
once | . | TRBJ2-1 | TRBV11-2 | CASSRYKGPYNEQFF | TGTGCCAGCAGCCGGTATAAAGGGCCTTACAATGAGCAGTTCTTC
. | TRBD2 | TRBJ2-3 | TRBV28 | CASSPPLLAGKYTQYF | TGTGCCAGCAGTCCCCCGTTACTAGCGGGGAAGTATACGCAGTATTTT
. | TRBD1 | TRBJ2-1 | TRBV19 | CASSIKGTGGNEQFF | TGTGCCAGTAGTATTAAGGGGACAGGGGGCAATGAGCAGTTCTTC
. | . | TRBJ1-3 | TRBV19 | CASSSTARRGNTIYF | TGTGCCAGTAGTTCTACAGCCAGAAGGGGAAACACCATATATTTT
once | . | TRBJ2-1 | TRBV28 | CASSLPGVHNEQFF | TGTGCCAGCAGTTTACCGGGAGTCCACAATGAGCAGTTCTTC
. | . | TRBJ1-1 | TRBV4-3 | CASSQGADGTLRAFF | TGCGCCAGCAGCCAAGGGGCGGACGGTACACTCCGAGCTTTCTTT
. | . | TRBJ2-6 | TRBV7-9 | CASSLVAGYGANVLTF | TGTGCCAGCAGCTTAGTGGCAGGGTACGGGGCCAACGTCCTGACTTTC
. | TRBD2 | TRBJ2-1 | TRBV5-1 | CASSLGGLNYNEQFF | TGCGCCAGCAGCTTGGGGGGACTAAACTACAATGAGCAGTTCTTC
. | . | TRBJ2-1 | TRBV5-1 | CASSLGWNSEQFF | TGCGCCAGCAGCTTGGGGTGGAACTCTGAGCAGTTCTTC
. | TRBD2 | TRBJ2-5 | TRBV4-2 | CASSQDQAGAEETQYF | TGTGCCAGCAGCCAAGATCAAGCGGGAGCAGAAGAGACCCAGTACTTC
. | TRBD1 | TRBJ2-6 | TRBV5-1 | CATRRGPAGANVLTF | TGCGCCACCCGAAGGGGGCCGGCTGGGGCCAACGTCCTGACTTTC
. | TRBD1 | TRBJ2-7 | TRBV2 | CASAQDRVGSYEQYF | TGTGCCAGTGCCCAGGACAGGGTAGGCTCCTACGAGCAGTACTTC
. | . | TRBJ1-2 | TRBV28 | CASSLLEGNYGYTF | TGTGCCAGCAGTTTACTTGAGGGGAACTATGGCTACACCTTC
. | TRBD1 | TRBJ1-1 | TRBV2 | CASSESSRGQEAFF | TGTGCCAGCAGTGAATCGTCGAGGGGACAGGAAGCTTTCTTT
. | . | TRBJ1-2 | TRBV28 | CASSLGGGVNYGYTF | TGTGCCAGCAGTTTAGGGGGAGGGGTCAACTATGGCTACACCTTC
. | TRBD1 | TRBJ1-1 | TRBV5-1 | CASSPRTGATEAFF | TGCGCCAGCAGCCCCCGGACAGGGGCCACTGAAGCTTTCTTT
. | . | TRBJ1-4 | TRBV28 | CASSVQGKQLFF | TGTGCCAGCAGTGTACAGGGAAAACAACTGTTTTTT
. | . | TRBJ1-1 | TRBV11-2 | CASSLLTFFRGAEAFF | TGTGCCAGCAGCTTGTTAACTTTTTTCAGGGGCGCTGAAGCTTTCTTT
. | . | TRBJ1-2 | TRBV7-9 | CASSQGGGVYYGYTF | TGTGCCAGCAGCCAAGGGGGAGGGGTTTACTATGGCTACACCTTC